These 9 T cell receptor beta chains were sequenced from one sample in a study of early T cells in non-severe SARS-CoV-2 infection. TCRdb reprocessed the 5' RACE reads via MiXCR and lists one record per CDR3 protein. The repertoire includes some 56,000 distinct CDR3 sequences, about 16% of them detected once, and about 4% sits in the top ten. The specimen was whole blood, collected at baseline. All receptors come from an adult who was a healthcare worker with PCR-confirmed SARS-CoV-2 infection or an uninfected control (not recorded which).

This clonotype came up a few times. The gene calls are TRBV15 and TRBJ2-2; unclear D gene. The ends were cut back, 0 bases at V and 4 bases at J, with 15 bases in the middle. CDR1 and CDR2 (germline): LNHNV, YYDKDF (reference sequence). The CDR3 sequence is 17 residues long. The CDR3 nucleotides read TGTGCCACCAGCAGAGAACCGACCGAGAAAATCACCGGGGAGCTGTTTTTT. Translation: CATSREPTEKITGELFF. The whole variable domain, filled in from reference TRBV15 and TRBJ2-2, reads DAMVIQNPRYQVTQFGKPVTLSCSQTLNHNVMYWYQQKSSQAPKLLFHYYDKDFNNEADTPDNFQSRRPNTSFCFLDIRSPGLGDTAMYLCATSREPTEKITGELFFGEGSRLTVL.

The J gene is TRBJ2-1, the V gene TRBV3-1, with 13 bases fitting TRBD2. The CDR3 loop spans 17 amino acids. Germline V lookup: CDR1 LGHDT, CDR2 YNNKEL (reference sequence). Trimming cost V 0 bases and J 7 bases; bases outside gene matches: 6. CDR3 DNA sequence: TGTGCCAGCAGCCAAGATAAGGGACTAGCGGGGAATAATGAGCAGTTCTTC. Protein sequence: CASSQDKGLAGNNEQFF.

This clonotype was counted a few times. The DNA of the CDR3 is TGTGCCAGCAGGCGGACTAGCGGGAGGTGGGGCGGGGAGCTGTTTTTT. It codes for CASRRTSGRWGGELFF. V and J are TRBV6-5 and TRBJ2-2; TRBD2 agrees at 14 bases. V trimming: 6 bases; J trimming: 7 bases; junction bases outside the gene matches: 7. CDR1 and CDR2 (germline): MNHEY, SVGAGI. This CDR3 has 16 amino acids.

CDR3: CASASDRVMGGQETQYF. As DNA, the CDR3 is TGTGCTAGTGCCTCGGACAGGGTTATGGGAGGGCAAGAGACCCAGTACTTC. The V and J genes are TRBV12-5 and TRBJ2-5; maybe TRBD1 (8 bases). V was cut by 7 bases and J by 2 bases, with 23 bases left in between. The CDR3 length is 17 residues. Germline V gives CDR1 LGHNT, CDR2 FRNRAP.

This clonotype occurred many times. Germline and junction disagree at one end, which may indicate a read error. This chain uses TRBV7-7 with TRBJ2-3; 10 bases line up with TRBD2. Germline CDR1 is SSHAT and CDR2 is FNYEAQ (reference sequence). This CDR3 is 15 amino acids long. The CDR3 DNA sequence: TGTGCTAGCAGCCTGACTAGCGGGCCCACAGATACGCAGTATTTT. Translating gives CASSLTSGPTDTQYF.

This clonotype was detected many times. The CDR3 sequence is CASSREVRGVPEAFF. Here the CDR3 DNA reads TGTGCCAGCAGCCGAGAGGTTAGGGGTGTCCCTGAAGCTTTCTTT. V and J are TRBV2 and TRBJ1-1; D might be TRBD1 (5 bases). This CDR3 contains 15 residues. V shed 6 bases and J shed 6 bases, with 20 bases lying between them. Germline loops: CDR1 SNHLY, CDR2 FYNNEI.

The V gene is TRBV5-1, the J gene TRBJ2-1; 9 nucleotides align to TRBD1. The germline V gene has CDR1 SGHRS and CDR2 YFSETQ. Trimming removed 4 bases from V and 8 bases from J; junction bases left unmatched: 7. The CDR3 is 14 residues long. The CDR3 nucleotides are TGCGCCAGCAGCCTGGGACAGGGTTTCGATGAGCAGTTCTTC. Encoded protein: CASSLGQGFDEQFF.

This clonotype showed up just a few times. The V call is TRBV28, the J call TRBJ2-7, with 10 nucleotides matching TRBD1. CDR3 size: 15 residues. Looked up from germline, CDR1 is MDHEN and CDR2 is SYDVKM. The V and J ends lost 6 bases and 4 bases, in that order; junction bases with no gene match: 9. Here the CDR3 DNA reads TGTGCCAGCAGCCAGACAGGGGGCGCAGGGTACGAGCAGTACTTC. Protein sequence: CASSQTGGAGYEQYF.

V and J are TRBV28 and TRBJ1-3; D remains unclear. Germline loops: CDR1 MDHEN, CDR2 SYDVKM. V lost 7 bases and J 0 bases, leaving 13 bases between the germline ends. This CDR3 comprises 15 residues. The chain's CDR3 is CASNQPSLSGNTIYF. CDR3 nucleotide sequence: TGTGCCAGCAATCAACCAAGCCTCTCTGGAAACACCATATATTTT. The full variable domain, with the rest looked up from reference TRBV28 and TRBJ1-3, is DVKVTQSSRYLVKRTGEKVFLECVQDMDHENMFWYRQDPGLGLRLIYFSYDVKMKEKGDIPEGYSVSREKKERFSLILESASTNQTSMYLCASNQPSLSGNTIYFGEGSWLTVV.